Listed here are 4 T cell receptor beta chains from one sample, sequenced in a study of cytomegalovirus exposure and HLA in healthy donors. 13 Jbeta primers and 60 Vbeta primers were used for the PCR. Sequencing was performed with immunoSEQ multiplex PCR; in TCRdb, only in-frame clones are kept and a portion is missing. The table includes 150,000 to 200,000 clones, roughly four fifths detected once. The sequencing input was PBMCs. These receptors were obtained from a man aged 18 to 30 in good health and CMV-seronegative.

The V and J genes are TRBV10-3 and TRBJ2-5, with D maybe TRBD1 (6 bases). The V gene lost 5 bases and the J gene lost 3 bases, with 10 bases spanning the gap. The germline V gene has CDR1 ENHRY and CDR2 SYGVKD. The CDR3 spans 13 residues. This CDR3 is CAISSNREETQYF. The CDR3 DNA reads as TGTGCCATCAGTTCCAACAGGGAAGAGACCCAGTACTTC.

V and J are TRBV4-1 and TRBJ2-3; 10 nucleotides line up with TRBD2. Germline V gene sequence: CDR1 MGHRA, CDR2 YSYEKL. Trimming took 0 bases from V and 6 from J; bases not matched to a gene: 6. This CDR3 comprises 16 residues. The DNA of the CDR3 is TGCGCCAGCAGCCAAGAAGGACTAGCGGTCGAGGATACGCAGTATTTT. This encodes CASSQEGLAVEDTQYF.

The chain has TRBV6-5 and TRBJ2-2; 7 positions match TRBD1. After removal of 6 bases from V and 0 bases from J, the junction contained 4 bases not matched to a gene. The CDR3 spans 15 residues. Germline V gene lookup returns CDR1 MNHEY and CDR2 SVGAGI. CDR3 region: CASSDRESNTGELFF. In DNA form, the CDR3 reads TGTGCCAGCAGCGACAGGGAGTCGAACACCGGGGAGCTGTTTTTT.

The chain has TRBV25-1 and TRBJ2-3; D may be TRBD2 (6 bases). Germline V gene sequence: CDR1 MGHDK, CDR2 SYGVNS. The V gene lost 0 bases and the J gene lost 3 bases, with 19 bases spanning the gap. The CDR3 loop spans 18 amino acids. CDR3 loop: CASSEYFGTGLTTDTQYF. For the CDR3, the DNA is TGTGCCAGCAGTGAATATTTTGGGACTGGACTTACGACAGATACGCAGTATTTT.